The text below deals with one TCR beta chain. In the same sample, other DNA sequences code for this CDR3. Sequenced by immunoSEQ multiplex PCR; TCRdb stores in-frame clones only, minus some. Of a few hundred thousand clones listed, about nine tenths are singletons. The entry originates in a study of blood T cell repertoires in COVID-19. Background on the study: Samples of COVID-19 (acute and convalescent) were obtained from the United States, Italy and Spain.

Seattle patient enrollment occurred during active infection, with longitudinal follow-up thereafter. Trimming took 6 bases from V and 3 from J; bases not matched to a gene: 4. This CDR3 comprises 13 residues. Germline V gene lookup returns CDR1 MDHEN and CDR2 SYDVKM. The sequence was collected from a young woman with COVID-19, enrolled during active disease. The rearrangement links TRBV28 to TRBJ1-2; 7 bases align to TRBD1. Sequencing input: peripheral blood. The CDR3 nucleotides are TGTGCCAGCAGACCCGGGACAGACTATGGCTACACCTTC. It codes for CASRPGTDYGYTF.